This TCR beta chain was sequenced for a study of blood T cell repertoires in COVID-19. Study-level information: The United States, Italy and Spain were the sources of the acute and convalescent COVID-19 samples. T cells, B-cell-depleted T cells, or PBMCs provided the cDNA or gDNA that served as material.

Assay: immunoSEQ multiplex PCR; the TCRdb copy retains only in-frame clones and omits some. Of roughly 29,000 clones listed, more than 65% were seen once; the top ten hold about a sixth. This sequence was found in a woman aged 55-69 years with acute or convalescent COVID-19. The sample comprised peripheral blood.

CDR3: CASSWGVQATYGYTF. The DNA for the CDR3 is TGTGCCAGCAGCTGGGGAGTTCAAGCAACCTATGGCTACACCTTC. The gene calls are TRBV5-6 and TRBJ1-2; D gene ambiguous. From germline, CDR1 is SGHDT and CDR2 YYEEEE. Trimming cost V 3 bases and J 4 bases, with 16 bases left between them. This CDR3 contains 15 residues.